This T cell receptor (beta chain) was retrieved from a study of T-cell reconstitution after alpha-beta-depleted transplantation in children. In this sample, this clonotype turned up a few times. Unique molecular identifiers featured in how the TCRbeta library was prepared. TCRdb re-called the PCR reads with MiXCR, one entry per CDR3 protein. The sample records some 520,000 distinct CDR3 sequences, approximately 30% being singletons. This CDR3 is built from 15 residues. V was shortened by 0 bases and J by 0 bases, with 9 bases between the two germline ends. Germline lookup yields CDR1 DFQATT and CDR2 SNEGSKA (reference sequence).

This receptor was obtained from a human donor who donated a stem cell graft to a child with aplastic anemia. The chain uses TRBV20-1 and TRBJ2-1; perhaps D is TRBD1 or TRBD2 (5 bases each). The specimen comprised PBMCs from the stem cell graft donor, sampled from the stem cell graft. CDR3 loop: CSARDRGGSYNEQFF. The CDR3 region has the DNA TGCAGTGCTAGAGATCGTGGGGGCTCCTACAATGAGCAGTTCTTC.